This entry is about one T cell receptor beta chain. Its antigen target is currently unknown. The sample holds no much larger clone one base away, and base qualities are not on file. The immunoSEQ Assay, a bias-controlled multiplex PCR, was used to amplify TCRbeta CDR3 regions from genomic DNA. Per the source publication's procedure: Within the assay, amplification of reference gene primers was used to estimate how many nucleated cells each sample contained. Sequence reads were collapsed and filtered to measure the absolute abundance of every unique TCRbeta CDR3 rearrangement. For each sample, productive Simpson clonality was calculated by taking the square root of Simpson's diversity index across productive rearrangements. TCRdb's version of the immuneACCESS table is confined to in-frame rearrangements and falls short of the full clone set. An unresolved V gene accounts for under half of the shortfall where checked; the remainder is of unknown origin. V, J and clone size are those of that table, while D and trimming were read from the DNA. The sample profile shows under 200,000 clones; about 85% of them were found once. 0.99% of the sample is in the top ten clones.

CDR1 and CDR2 were assigned from the germline V gene as SGDLS and YYNGEE. V is pruned by 4 bases and J by 7 bases, leaving 5 bases of the junction without a gene match. The CDR3, cysteine through phenylalanine, is 14 amino acids long. Kept here is only the CDR3 DNA, which spans 42 bases and is read in frame from base 1. Whole blood was collected in K2EDTA tubes by collaborating institutions according to the institutions' own protocols. Collaborator samples were shipped for TCRbeta analysis as frozen whole blood, isolated PBMCs, or DNA extracted from either sample type. The record originates from a study of blood T cell repertoires in COVID-19 (dated by TCRdb to 2018 to 2020). For the wider study: Samples covering the acute and convalescent phases of COVID-19 were provided by collaborators in the United States, Italy and Spain. The prospective study material was composed of cDNA or gDNA derived from T cells, B-cell-depleted T cells, or PBMCs. The dataset comprised deeply sampled blood TCRbeta repertoires from subjects exposed to, actively infected with, or recovered from COVID-19. The repertoires were released in a freely available public database meant as a resource for research on the immune response to SARS-CoV-2. The samples were drawn from two sources: the first 160 participants of the ongoing ImmuneRACE study, and 1,200 or so subjects contributed by 6 global collaborators. A de-identified subject ID, COVID-19 status, age in years and sex were almost always included in the sample metadata. Where HLA class I and class II types were available, the types were taken from metadata supplied by the sample provider, not from assay-based typing. General study outcomes and caveats: Clinical and demographic metadata were provided uncurated, with the amount varying by source and participant.

Sample: peripheral blood. This TCR was sampled from a man aged 18 to 35 with acute or convalescent COVID-19. The chain links TRBV9 with TRBJ1-6, with TRBD1 matching 7 junction bases. The DNA sequence is as follows: TGTGCCAGCAGCTCCGGGACAGTAAATTCACCCCTCCACTTT. It translates to CASSSGTVNSPLHF.